This T cell receptor beta chain was observed in a study of T cell responses to AZD1222 COVID-19 vaccine. The data were produced by immunoSEQ multiplex PCR, yet TCRdb's version contains in-frame clones alone and is incomplete. Of 45,000 to 55,000 clones in the sample, around 80% were seen once. With regard to this clone: Its antigen is as yet unknown.

Whole-study results and caveats: Reportedly, nearly half the spike-specific TCRs target unmutated variant regions. Seropositivity was recorded at baseline in only a handful of AZD1222 recipients. Among the donors, most were white British and more were female, and clonal diversity was possibly underestimated. Repertoire samples came only from after the peak T cell response.

The CDR3 has 17 amino acids. V lost 1 base and J 4 bases, leaving 19 bases between the germline ends. The germline gives CDR1 MNHNS, CDR2 SASEGT. Specimen: peripheral blood, collected on day 0 of MenACWY control vaccination. The sequence was obtained from an adult in good health. The V call is TRBV6-1, the J call TRBJ1-1; tentative D call: TRBD1 (5 bases). The CDR3 DNA is TGTGCCAGCAGTGAAGGCCCAGGGAGGAGATTTGGCACTGAAGCTTTCTTT. It is translated as CASSEGPGRRFGTEAFF.